This record covers a single TCR beta chain. This specimen belongs to a study of control samples from healthy donors and cancer patients. With 0 bases removed from V and 5 bases from J, the gap between germline ends came to 13 bases. The CDR3 spans 15 residues. Germline assignment: CDR1 SGHNT and CDR2 YENEEA. Repertoires were generated with immunoSEQ multiplex PCR, while TCRdb's copy carries only in-frame clones and drops some. Here the sample spans a few hundred thousand clones, around nine tenths being singletons. The sample consisted of PBMCs. The chain carries TRBV11-3 and TRBJ2-5; no firm D call. This TCR was recovered from a middle-aged man with head and neck cancer. CDR3: CASSLDSSVSETQYF. In DNA, the CDR3 is TGTGCCAGCAGCTTAGATAGTTCGGTTTCTGAGACCCAGTACTTC.